The 22 T cell receptor beta chains presented below share a single source sample, sequenced in a study of blood T cell repertoires in COVID-19. Produced via immunoSEQ multiplex PCR; TCRdb's table is partial and in-frame only. This table holds 150,000 to 200,000 clones, 80% to 95% found once. The sample comprised peripheral blood. The receptors come from a woman aged 45-59 years with acute or convalescent COVID-19.

The genes are TRBV3-1 (or the pseudogene TRBV3-2) and TRBJ2-7; D is possibly TRBD2 (6 bases). This CDR3 comprises 14 residues. V lost 4 bases, J lost 3 bases, and 13 bases lay in between. Germline V gene sequence: CDR1 LGHDT, CDR2 YNNKEL (reference sequence). CDR3 coding DNA: TGTGCCAGCAGCCGCCCGGGGCGGGACTACGAGCAGTACTTC. This codes for CASSRPGRDYEQYF.

The chain uses TRBV11-2 and TRBJ1-1; D call uncertain. Looked up from germline, CDR1 is SGHAT and CDR2 is FQNNGV. Trimming pared 2 bases from V and 4 bases from J, leaving 11 bases between. CDR3 length: 14 amino acids. CDR3 protein: CASSLNSHGTEAFF. DNA of the CDR3: TGTGCCAGCAGCTTAAATAGTCACGGCACTGAAGCTTTCTTT.

V is TRBV12-5 and J is TRBJ2-1, with 11 bases identical to TRBD2. J gave up 9 bases and V 6 bases, and 7 bases lay outside the gene matches. Germline values: CDR1 LGHNT, CDR2 FRNRAP. This CDR3 region has 14 residues. CDR3 region: CASGFGTSGSEQFF. The DNA of the CDR3 is TGTGCTAGTGGCTTCGGGACTAGCGGCAGTGAGCAGTTCTTC.

The chain joins TRBV30 to TRBJ1-2; 7 positions match TRBD1. The CDR3 loop spans 14 amino acids. Germline V gene data show CDR1 as GTSNPN and CDR2 as SVGIG (reference sequence). Losses at the gene ends were 0 bases for V and 5 bases for J; bases not matched to a gene: 6. As DNA, the CDR3 is TGTGCCTGGAGTGTATTCGCAGGGGGGTATGGCTACACCTTC. It encodes CAWSVFAGGYGYTF. The full variable domain, its missing parts supplied by reference TRBV30 and TRBJ1-2, is SQTIHQWPATLVQPVGSPLSLECTVEGTSNPNLYWYRQAAGRGLQLLFYSVGIGQISSEVPQNLSASRPQDRQFILSSKKLLLSDSGFYLCAWSVFAGGYGYTFGSGTRLTVV.

The chain joins TRBV4-1 to TRBJ2-7; 9 nucleotides line up with TRBD2. CDR3 size: 13 residues. Germline assignment: CDR1 MGHRA and CDR2 YSYEKL. V shed 3 bases, J shed 12 bases, and the junction held 9 bases outside the gene matches. CDR3 protein: CASSQEGLASRYF. The CDR3 DNA follows: TGCGCCAGCAGCCAGGAGGGACTAGCCTCCAGGTACTTC.

This rearrangement joins TRBV12-5 to TRBJ1-2; TRBD1 matches 8 bases. The V gene end was trimmed by 5 bases and the J gene end by 4 bases; junction bases not matched to a gene: 6. The CDR3 extends over 14 amino acids. Germline-derived CDR1 and CDR2 are LGHNT and FRNRAP. The CDR3 spells CASGRQGIGYGYTF. The DNA for the CDR3 is TGTGCTAGTGGTAGACAGGGGATCGGCTATGGCTACACCTTC. The variable domain in full, completed from reference TRBV12-5 and TRBJ1-2, reads DARVTQTPRHKVTEMGQEVTMRCQPILGHNTVFWYRQTMMQGLELLAYFRNRAPLDDSGMPKDRFSAEMPDATLATLKIQPSEPRDSAVYFCASGRQGIGYGYTFGSGTRLTVV.

This clone occurred once. The chain couples TRBV19 to TRBJ2-1; 12 bases fit TRBD2. Losses at the gene ends were 3 bases for V and 5 bases for J; bases not matched to a gene: 11. CDR3 length: 18 residues. Germline loops: CDR1 LNHDA, CDR2 SQIVND (reference sequence). CDR3 region: CASSMQLAGGPMDNEQFF. The CDR3, as DNA: TGTGCCAGTAGTATGCAGCTAGCGGGAGGGCCGATGGACAATGAGCAGTTCTTC.

The sample holds one count of this clone. The chain joins TRBV7-8 to TRBJ1-3, with D possibly matching TRBD1 (5 bases). The germline V gene has CDR1 SGHVS and CDR2 FQNEAQ. The CDR3 length is 15 residues. Trimming removed 6 bases from V and 4 bases from J, with 16 bases in between. The CDR3 loop reads CASSLNLEGGNTIYF. DNA of the CDR3: TGTGCCAGCAGTTTAAATTTGGAGGGGGGAAACACCATATATTTT.

The genes are TRBV7-2 and TRBJ2-1; 7 nucleotides align to TRBD1. CDR3 length: 17 residues. V lost 2 bases to trimming and J lost 0 bases; unmatched junction nucleotides: 7. Per the germline V gene, CDR1 is SGHTA and CDR2 is FQGNSA. The CDR3 protein is CASSLWGQTFSYNEQFF. DNA of the CDR3: TGTGCCAGCAGCTTATGGGGACAGACCTTCTCCTACAATGAGCAGTTCTTC.

For the CDR3, the DNA is TGTGCCAGCATTGGGACTAGTGGGGCTAAGCAGTTCTTC. Protein sequence: CASIGTSGAKQFF. The chain joins TRBV7-9 to TRBJ2-1; 8 bases agree with TRBD2. The V and J ends lost 7 bases and 11 bases, in that order; junction bases with no gene match: 10. In germline, CDR1 is SEHNR, CDR2 FQNEAQ (reference sequence). The CDR3 totals 13 residues.

The chain combines TRBV10-2 with TRBJ1-1; D uncertain. V was pared by 5 bases and J by 1 base, with 8 bases between. This CDR3 is 13 amino acids long. CDR1 is WSHSY, CDR2 SAAADI, per germline. The CDR3 coding sequence is TGCGCCAGCAGTATGAACAGGAACACTGAAGCTTTCTTT. As protein: CASSMNRNTEAFF.

The CDR3 here is CASSDTDRRGPLHF. The DNA of the CDR3 is TGTGCCAGCAGTGATACAGACCGTAGGGGACCCCTCCACTTT. J is TRBJ1-6 and V is TRBV6-1; weak D call: TRBD1 (5 bases). The CDR3 is 14 residues long. V lost 3 bases to trimming and J lost 12 bases, with 15 bases between them. CDR1 and CDR2 from the germline V gene are MNHNS and SASEGT.

This chain uses TRBV10-3 with TRBJ2-1; 14 nucleotides line up with TRBD2. With V trimmed by 10 bases and J by 9 bases, 8 bases remained unmatched. There are 14 residues in the CDR3. Germline CDR1 reads ENHRY; CDR2 reads SYGVKD. As DNA, the CDR3 is TGTGCCACTACCGGGACTAGCGGGAGTGGTGAGCAGTTCTTC. The encoded protein is CATTGTSGSGEQFF.

The rearrangement links TRBV6-5 to TRBJ1-4, with 7 positions matching TRBD1. This CDR3 has 15 residues. V shed 4 bases, J shed 2 bases, and the junction held 4 bases outside the gene matches. Germline loops: CDR1 MNHEY, CDR2 SVGAGI. CDR3: CASSSLTGTNEKLFF. The DNA of the CDR3 is TGTGCCAGCAGTTCCCTGACAGGGACTAATGAAAAACTGTTTTTT.

This chain links TRBV9 with TRBJ2-6; no clear D. CDR1 SGDLS and CDR2 YYNGEE come from the germline V gene. V lost 0 bases and J 2 bases, leaving 18 bases between the germline ends. The CDR3 spans 19 residues. CDR3 residues: CASSVGWVHVAPGANVLTF. The CDR3 DNA follows: TGTGCCAGCAGCGTAGGATGGGTCCATGTAGCCCCTGGGGCCAACGTCCTGACTTTC. Variable domain in full (rest from reference TRBV9 and TRBJ2-6): DSGVTQTPKHLITATGQRVTLRCSPRSGDLSVYWYQQSLDQGLQFLIQYYNGEERAKGNILERFSAQQFPDLHSELNLSSLELGDSALYFCASSVGWVHVAPGANVLTFGAGSRLTVL.

The J gene is TRBJ1-1, the V gene TRBV29-1, with 8 bases matching TRBD1. The germline CDR1 and CDR2 sequences are SQVTM and ANQGSEA. V lost 7 bases, J lost 6 bases, and 7 bases stayed unmatched. The CDR3 consists of 12 residues. CDR3 residues: CSASRDRSEAFF. The DNA for the CDR3 is TGCAGCGCGTCCCGGGACAGGTCTGAAGCTTTCTTT.

The rearrangement joins TRBV7-9 to TRBJ2-7; 7 positions agree with TRBD1. The CDR3 contains 14 residues. Germline assignment: CDR1 SEHNR and CDR2 FQNEAQ (reference sequence). V lost 1 base to trimming and J lost 2 bases; unmatched junction nucleotides: 2. CDR3 nucleotide sequence: TGTGCCAGCAGCTTAGGGGACAGTGCCTACGAGCAGTACTTC. Translation: CASSLGDSAYEQYF.

The chain employs TRBV28 and TRBJ1-1; 7 bases map to TRBD1. The germline V gene encodes CDR1 MDHEN and CDR2 SYDVKM. Germline trimming cut 6 bases from V and 12 bases from J; bases unmatched to any gene: 22. The CDR3 length is 16 residues. As DNA, the CDR3 is TGTGCCAGCAGCCTACGGACAGGCAGGGGAAGAATAAGAACTTTCTTT. Its translation is CASSLRTGRGRIRTFF.

V usage is TRBV3-1 (or the pseudogene TRBV3-2) and J usage is TRBJ1-4; 8 bases match TRBD1. Germline trimming cut 3 bases from V and 5 bases from J; bases unmatched to any gene: 5. The CDR3 is 15 amino acids. Germline CDR1 LGHDT, CDR2 YNNKEL (reference sequence). The CDR3 region is CASSQGDRGNEKLFF. In DNA, the CDR3 is TGTGCCAGCAGCCAGGGCGACAGGGGAAATGAAAAACTGTTTTTT.

The chain joins TRBV7-6 to TRBJ2-1; tentatively, D is TRBD2 (6 bases). Germline CDR1 SGHVS, CDR2 FNYEAQ. The CDR3 runs 15 residues. V dropped 5 bases and J dropped 4 bases, with 15 bases sitting between them. CDR3 loop: CASSGGLSLYNEQFF. CDR3 DNA sequence: TGTGCCAGCAGCGGGGGACTCAGCCTATACAATGAGCAGTTCTTC.

The genes are TRBV6-5 and TRBJ1-2; D is unclear. With 7 bases removed from V and 5 bases from J, the gap between germline ends came to 11 bases. This CDR3 is built from 12 residues. Germline V gives CDR1 MNHEY, CDR2 SVGAGI. The CDR3 DNA reads TGTGCCAGCACCGGAGGGTGGTATGGCTACACCTTC. Translated, it gives CASTGGWYGYTF.

The rearrangement links TRBV2 to TRBJ1-6; D gene ambiguous. There are 11 residues in the CDR3. Per the germline V gene, CDR1 is SNHLY and CDR2 is FYNNEI. The V end lost 3 bases, the J end lost 15 bases, and 9 bases lay between the germline ends. The CDR3 sequence is CASSDRTVLHF. The CDR3 DNA reads as TGTGCCAGCAGTGATCGAACAGTCCTCCACTTT.